This T cell receptor (beta chain) was found in a study of blood T cell repertoires in COVID-19. Turning to the study itself: PBMCs, B-cell-depleted T cells, or T cells were the source of the cDNA or gDNA that made up the material.

Original handling: Nucleated cell counts were estimated from reference gene primer amplification. Only in-frame clones appear in the TCRdb table, and some are missing; sequencing was by immunoSEQ multiplex PCR. That table gives V, J and clone size, and the DNA gave D and trimming. In the table there are about 230,000 clones, over 75% of which are singletons. The J segment lost 4 bases and the V segment lost 2 bases, leaving 12 bases of the junction unmatched. CDR1 SNHLY and CDR2 FYNNEI come from the germline V gene. CDR3 size: 17 residues. Sequenced material: peripheral blood. The source of this sequence is an elderly woman with acute or convalescent COVID-19. The V and J genes are TRBV2 and TRBJ1-1, with 8 bases identical to TRBD1. CDR3 DNA sequence: TGTGCCAGCAGTGAACGGGCCAGACGACAGGGGTTCACTGAAGCTTTCTTT. Residues: CASSERARRQGFTEAFF. The full variable domain, in which reference TRBV2 and TRBJ1-1 provide the parts outside the CDR3, is EPEVTQTPSHQVTQMGQEVILRCVPISNHLYFYWYRQILGQKVEFLVSFYNNEISEKSEIFDDQFSVERPDGSNFTLKIRSTKLEDSAMYFCASSERARRQGFTEAFFGQGTRLTVV.